The clone carrying this TCR beta chain was seen repeatedly, ten times or more. Its antigen is still unknown. This record comes from a study of T cells in Graves' hyperthyroidism and ophthalmopathy. Looking at the study overall: Peripheral blood was collected at initial diagnosis, before any treatment.

Amplified regions were TCR beta CDR3 sequences from RNA transcripts. TCR CDR3 underwent first-round RT-PCR with the HTBI primer set. TCRdb re-called the multiplex PCR reads with MiXCR, one entry per CDR3 protein. This table has about 770,000 distinct CDR3 sequences, around 20% appearing once. Newly diagnosed hyperthyroidism, duration under 2 months, in patients aged 18 to 65. Over 9 ml of fresh peripheral blood supplied the PBMCs. Broader study findings: Blood also contained most expanded thyroid clonotypes above 0.001.

The germline V gene encodes CDR1 SEHNR and CDR2 FQNEAQ (reference sequence). The CDR3 is 13 amino acids. V was shortened by 1 base and J by 7 bases, with 8 bases between the two germline ends. The sample taken for sequencing was blood. This chain joins TRBV7-9 and TRBJ2-1; D uncertain. The TCR originated in a woman aged 45 to 65 with Graves' hyperthyroidism that later progressed to Graves' ophthalmopathy. This CDR3 reads CASSLDGPNEQFF. In DNA, the CDR3 is TGTGCCAGCAGCTTAGACGGTCCGAATGAGCAGTTCTTC.